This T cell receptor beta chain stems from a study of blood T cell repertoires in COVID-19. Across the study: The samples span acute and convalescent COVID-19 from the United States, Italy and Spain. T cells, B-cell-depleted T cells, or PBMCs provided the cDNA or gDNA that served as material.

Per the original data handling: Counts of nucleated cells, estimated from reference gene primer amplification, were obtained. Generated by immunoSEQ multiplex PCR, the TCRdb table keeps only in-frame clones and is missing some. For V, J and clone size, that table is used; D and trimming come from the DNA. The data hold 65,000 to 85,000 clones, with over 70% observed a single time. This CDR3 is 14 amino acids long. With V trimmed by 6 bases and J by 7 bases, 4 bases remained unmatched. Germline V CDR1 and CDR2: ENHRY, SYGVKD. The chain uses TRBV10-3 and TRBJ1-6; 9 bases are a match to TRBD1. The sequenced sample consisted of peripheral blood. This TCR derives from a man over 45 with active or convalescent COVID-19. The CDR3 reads CAIRGTGPNSPLHF. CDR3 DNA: TGTGCCATCAGGGGGACAGGGCCGAATTCACCCCTCCACTTT.